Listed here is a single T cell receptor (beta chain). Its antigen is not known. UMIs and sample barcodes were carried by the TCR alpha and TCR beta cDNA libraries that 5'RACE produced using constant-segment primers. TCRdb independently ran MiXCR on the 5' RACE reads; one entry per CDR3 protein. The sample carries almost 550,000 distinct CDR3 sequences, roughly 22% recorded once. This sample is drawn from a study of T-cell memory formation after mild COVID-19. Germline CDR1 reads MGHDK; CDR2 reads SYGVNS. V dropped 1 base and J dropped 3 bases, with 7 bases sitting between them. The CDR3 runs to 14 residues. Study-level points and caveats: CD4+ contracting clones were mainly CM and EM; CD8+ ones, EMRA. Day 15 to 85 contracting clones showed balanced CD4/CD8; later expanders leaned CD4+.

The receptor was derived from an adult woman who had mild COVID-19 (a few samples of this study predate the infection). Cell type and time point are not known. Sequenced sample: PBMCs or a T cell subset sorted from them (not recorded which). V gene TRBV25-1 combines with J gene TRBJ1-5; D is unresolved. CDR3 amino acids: CASSEWGNNQPQHF. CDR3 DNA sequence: TGTGCCAGCAGTGAATGGGGAAACAATCAGCCCCAGCATTTT.